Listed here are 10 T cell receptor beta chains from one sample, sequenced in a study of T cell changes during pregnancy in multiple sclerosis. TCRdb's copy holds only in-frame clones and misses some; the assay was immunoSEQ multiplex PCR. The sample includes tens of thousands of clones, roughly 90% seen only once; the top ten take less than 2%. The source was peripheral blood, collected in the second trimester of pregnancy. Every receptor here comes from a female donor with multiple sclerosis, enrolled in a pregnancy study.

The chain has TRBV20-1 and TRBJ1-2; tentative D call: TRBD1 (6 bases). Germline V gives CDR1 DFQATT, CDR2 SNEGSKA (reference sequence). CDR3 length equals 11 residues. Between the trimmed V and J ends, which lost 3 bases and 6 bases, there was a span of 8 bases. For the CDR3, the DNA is TGCAGTGCTAGGGGGACAAATGGCTACACCTTC. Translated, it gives CSARGTNGYTF.

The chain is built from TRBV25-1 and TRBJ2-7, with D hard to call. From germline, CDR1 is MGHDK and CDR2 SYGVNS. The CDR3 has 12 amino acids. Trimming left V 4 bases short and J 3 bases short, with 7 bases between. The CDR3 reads CASSVSGYEQYF. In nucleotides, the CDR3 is TGTGCCAGCAGTGTGAGTGGCTACGAGCAGTACTTC.

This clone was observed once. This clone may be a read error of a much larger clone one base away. CDR3 region: CASSMGQAYEQYF. The CDR3 DNA is TGTGCCAGCAGCATGGGACAGGCCTACGAGCAGTACTTC. This chain uses TRBV9 with TRBJ2-7; 8 bases match TRBD1. CDR1 and CDR2 (germline): SGDLS, YYNGEE. The CDR3 sequence is 13 residues long. V shed 4 bases, J shed 2 bases, and the junction held 2 bases outside the gene matches.

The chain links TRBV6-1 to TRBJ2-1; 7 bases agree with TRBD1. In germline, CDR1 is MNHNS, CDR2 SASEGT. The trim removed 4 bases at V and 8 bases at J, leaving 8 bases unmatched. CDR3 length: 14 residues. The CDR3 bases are TGTGCCAGCAGTGCAGTGAGGGGGCTGGATGAGCAGTTCTTC. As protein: CASSAVRGLDEQFF.

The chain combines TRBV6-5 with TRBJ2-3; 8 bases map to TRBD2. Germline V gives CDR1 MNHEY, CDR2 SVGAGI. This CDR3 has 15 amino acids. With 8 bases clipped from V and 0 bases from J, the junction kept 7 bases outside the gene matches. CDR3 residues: CASQRGGTSTDTQYF. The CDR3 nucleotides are TGTGCCAGCCAACGGGGGGGGACTAGCACAGATACGCAGTATTTT.

The CDR3 DNA reads TGTGCCAGCTCGTACCAGTTCCAAGAGACCCAGTACTTC. The encoded protein is CASSYQFQETQYF. The rearrangement links TRBV25-1 to TRBJ2-5; D call uncertain. V was pared by 8 bases and J by 1 base, with 11 bases between. The CDR3 runs to 13 residues. Per germline, CDR1 MGHDK and CDR2 SYGVNS.

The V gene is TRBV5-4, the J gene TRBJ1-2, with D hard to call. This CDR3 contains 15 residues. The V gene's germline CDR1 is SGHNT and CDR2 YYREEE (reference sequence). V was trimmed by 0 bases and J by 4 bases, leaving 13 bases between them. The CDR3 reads CASSLAMAGGYGYTF. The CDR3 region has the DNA TGTGCCAGCAGCTTGGCTATGGCAGGAGGCTATGGCTACACCTTC.

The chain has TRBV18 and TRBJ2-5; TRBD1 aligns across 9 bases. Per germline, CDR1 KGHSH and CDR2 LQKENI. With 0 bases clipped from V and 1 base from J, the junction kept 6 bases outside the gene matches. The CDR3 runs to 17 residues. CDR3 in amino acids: CASSPPRDRDLQETQYF. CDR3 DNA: TGTGCCAGCTCACCACCGAGGGACAGGGACCTCCAAGAGACCCAGTACTTC.

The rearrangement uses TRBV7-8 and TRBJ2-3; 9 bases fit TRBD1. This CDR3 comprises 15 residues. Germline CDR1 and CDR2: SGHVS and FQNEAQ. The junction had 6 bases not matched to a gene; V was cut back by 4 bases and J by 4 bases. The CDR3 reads CASSSRDRVADTQYF. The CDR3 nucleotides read TGTGCCAGCAGCTCCCGGGACAGGGTCGCAGATACGCAGTATTTT.

CDR3 in DNA: TGTGCCAGCAGCTTAGCGCGACGTTGGACAGCAACTAATGAAAAACTGTTTTTT. Translated, it gives CASSLARRWTATNEKLFF. This chain joins TRBV7-9 and TRBJ1-4; D might be TRBD1 (6 bases). Trimming removed 0 bases at V and 0 bases at J, with 14 bases between. The germline gives CDR1 SEHNR, CDR2 FQNEAQ (reference sequence). The CDR3 totals 18 residues.